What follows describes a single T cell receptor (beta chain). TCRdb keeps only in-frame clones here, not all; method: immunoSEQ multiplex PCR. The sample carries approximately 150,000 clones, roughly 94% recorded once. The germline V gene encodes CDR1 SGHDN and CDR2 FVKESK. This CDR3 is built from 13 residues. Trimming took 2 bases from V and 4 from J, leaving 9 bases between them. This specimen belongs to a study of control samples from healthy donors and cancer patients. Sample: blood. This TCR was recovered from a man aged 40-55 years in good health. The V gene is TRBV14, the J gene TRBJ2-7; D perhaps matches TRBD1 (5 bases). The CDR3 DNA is TGTGCCAGCAGCCAATCAGGGTGGTACGAGCAGTACTTC. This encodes CASSQSGWYEQYF.